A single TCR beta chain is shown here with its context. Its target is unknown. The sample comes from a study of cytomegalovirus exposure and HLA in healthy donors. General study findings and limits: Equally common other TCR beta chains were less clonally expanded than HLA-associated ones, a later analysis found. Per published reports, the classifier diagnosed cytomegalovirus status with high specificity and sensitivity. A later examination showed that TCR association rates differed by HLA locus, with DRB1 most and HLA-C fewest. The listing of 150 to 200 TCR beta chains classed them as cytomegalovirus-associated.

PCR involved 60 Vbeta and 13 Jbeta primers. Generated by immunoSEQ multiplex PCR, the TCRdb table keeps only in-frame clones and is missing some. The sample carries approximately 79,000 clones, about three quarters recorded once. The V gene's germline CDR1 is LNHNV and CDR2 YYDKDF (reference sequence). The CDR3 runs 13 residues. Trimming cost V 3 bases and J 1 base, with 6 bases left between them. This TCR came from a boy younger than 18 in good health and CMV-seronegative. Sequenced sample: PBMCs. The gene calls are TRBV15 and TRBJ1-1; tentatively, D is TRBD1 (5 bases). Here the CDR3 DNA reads TGTGCCACCAGCAGGACAGAGAACACTGAAGCTTTCTTT. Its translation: CATSRTENTEAFF.